The entry that follows covers one T cell receptor (beta chain) sequence. TCRdb's copy holds only in-frame clones and misses some; the assay was immunoSEQ multiplex PCR. In the table there are about 110,000 clones, approximately 83% of which are singletons. The data belong to a study of blood T cell repertoires in COVID-19. Study details: The analysed material was cDNA or gDNA that came from T cells, B-cell-depleted T cells, or PBMCs.

Germline V gene data show CDR1 as MNHEY and CDR2 as SVGAGI. The CDR3 is made up of 14 amino acids. V was clipped by 5 bases and J by 3 bases; unmatched bases: 6. The TCR was taken from a woman aged 70-85 years with acute or convalescent COVID-19. Material for sequencing was peripheral blood. The chain is built from TRBV6-5 and TRBJ2-7; 8 nucleotides align to TRBD1. CDR3 in DNA: TGTGCCAGCAGTCCCGGGACAGGAGTCTACGAGCAGTACTTC. Translated: CASSPGTGVYEQYF.